This T cell receptor (beta chain) was captured by sequencing in a study of control samples from healthy donors and cancer patients. This clone was detected only once. Assay used: immunoSEQ multiplex PCR; TCRdb lists only in-frame clones, some missing. The data contain 120,000 or so clones, more than 75% of them singletons. The CDR3 has 12 amino acids. Between the trimmed V and J ends, which lost 6 bases and 7 bases, there was a span of 7 bases. Germline CDR1 and CDR2: LNHDA and SQIVND (reference sequence). The J gene is TRBJ1-6, the V gene TRBV19; D not resolved. The TCR was taken from a man in his forties in good health. Sequencing was carried out using blood. CDR3 DNA: TGTGCCAGTAGCCGTACAAATTCACCCCTCCACTTT. This translates into CASSRTNSPLHF.